Presented here are 16 T cell receptor beta chains from one specimen sequenced in a study of identical twins. TCRdb analysed the 5' RACE reads with MiXCR anew, one entry per CDR3 protein. The sample has hundreds of thousands of distinct CDR3 sequences, roughly an eighth seen once. These records were also assigned to another study, of yellow fever vaccine responses in identical twins.

Material: CD8+ T cells sorted from blood. The receptors were gathered from a woman under 30 in good health.

On this clonotype itself: One end of the junction fails to match germline, which may point to a read error. The chain uses TRBV12-5 and TRBJ2-1, with 9 positions matching TRBD1. CDR1 is LGHNT and CDR2 is FRNRAP in the germline V gene. The CDR3 is 11 residues long. The CDR3 loop is CASSPSGQGIF. CDR3 coding DNA: TGTGCTAGTAGCCCTTCGGGACAGGGTATCTTC.

This clonotype has a count of ten or more. V and J are TRBV12-3 or TRBV12-4 and TRBJ1-6; 8 bases agree with TRBD1. V gave up 6 bases and J gave up 7 bases; unmatched junction bases: 8. The CDR3 covers 15 residues. For the CDR3, the DNA is TGTGCCAGCAGCCCGACAGGGGTGAGGAATTCACCCCTCCACTTT. Its translation is CASSPTGVRNSPLHF.

Only a few counts were recorded for this clonotype. The V and J genes are TRBV9 and TRBJ1-2, with 10 bases that match TRBD1. V trimming: 4 bases; J trimming: 0 bases; junction bases outside the gene matches: 12. CDR3 length: 18 amino acids. The germline CDR1 and CDR2 sequences are SGDLS and YYNGEE. CDR3 sequence (DNA): TGTGCCAGCAGCCGAGTCCCGGGACAGGGGAATACTAACTATGGCTACACCTTC. Residues: CASSRVPGQGNTNYGYTF.

The chain carries TRBV7-9 and TRBJ1-6; possible D gene TRBD1, 5 bases. V was cut by 7 bases and J by 10 bases, with 11 bases left in between. The CDR3 is 12 residues long. Germline V gives CDR1 SEHNR, CDR2 FQNEAQ (reference sequence). CDR3 sequence reads: CASTEGRSPLHF. The CDR3 coding sequence is TGTGCCAGCACGGAGGGACGGTCACCCCTCCACTTT. Full variable domain (missing parts from reference TRBV7-9 and TRBJ1-6): DTGVSQNPRHKITKRGQNVTFRCDPISEHNRLYWYRQTLGQGPEFLTYFQNEAQLEKSRLLSDRFSAERPKGSFSTLEIQRTEQGDSAMYLCASTEGRSPLHFGNGTRLTVT.

CDR3: CARRRSVTSNTGELFF. Written as DNA, the CDR3 is TGTGCCCGACGCCGGTCAGTCACCTCGAACACCGGGGAGCTGTTTTTT. This rearrangement joins TRBV2 to TRBJ2-2; no clear D. This CDR3 has 16 residues. Germline CDR1 reads SNHLY; CDR2 reads FYNNEI. V gave up 11 bases and J gave up 0 bases, with 19 bases separating them.

The chain couples TRBV3-1 to TRBJ2-1, with D maybe TRBD2 (6 bases). The CDR3 sequence is 16 residues long. V lost 0 bases and J 4 bases, leaving 13 bases between the germline ends. Germline CDR1 and CDR2: LGHDT and YNNKEL (reference sequence). CDR3 in DNA: TGTGCCAGCAGCCAAGATCGCGGGGACCCATACAATGAGCAGTTCTTC. It specifies CASSQDRGDPYNEQFF.

In its sample, this clonotype was seen many times. The chain uses TRBV27 and TRBJ2-6; D is ambiguous. Germline CDR1 MNHEY, CDR2 SMNVEV (reference sequence). The V gene lost 3 bases and the J gene lost 3 bases, with 3 bases spanning the gap. The CDR3 has 13 residues. CDR3 loop: CASSFSGANVLTF. DNA for the CDR3: TGTGCCAGCAGTTTTAGTGGGGCCAACGTCCTGACTTTC.

CDR3 loop: CASSPLQDFLFHEQYF. Here the CDR3 DNA reads TGCGCCAGCAGTCCTCTCCAGGATTTTTTGTTCCACGAGCAGTACTTC. The chain is built from TRBV5-1 and TRBJ2-7; no clear D. Germline V gene lookup returns CDR1 SGHRS and CDR2 YFSETQ. The CDR3 loop spans 16 amino acids. V was clipped by 5 bases and J by 5 bases, with 23 bases between them. The entire variable domain, with the rest obtained from reference TRBV5-1 and TRBJ2-7, is as follows: KAGVTQTPRYLIKTRGQQVTLSCSPISGHRSVSWYQQTPGQGLQFLFEYFSETQRNKGNFPGRFSGRQFSNSRSEMNVSTLELGDSALYLCASSPLQDFLFHEQYFGPGTRLTVT.

There are a few counts of this clonotype. The chain combines TRBV6-5 with TRBJ2-7; TRBD1 might be the D (6 bases). V lost 2 bases and J 0 bases, leaving 8 bases between the germline ends. Per germline, CDR1 MNHEY and CDR2 SVGAGI. This CDR3 spans 14 amino acids. In nucleotides, the CDR3 is TGTGCCAGCAGTTACCGGGACATCTCCTACGAGCAGTACTTC. Protein sequence: CASSYRDISYEQYF.

This clonotype was detected only a few times. The J gene is TRBJ1-1, the V gene TRBV5-1; D not resolved. CDR3 length: 14 residues. V shed 4 bases and J shed 4 bases, with 14 bases lying between them. Germline lookup yields CDR1 SGHRS and CDR2 YFSETQ. The CDR3 sequence is CASSRRESGTEAFF. Here the CDR3 DNA reads TGCGCCAGCAGCCGTCGGGAATCGGGCACTGAAGCTTTCTTT.

This clonotype was found once. The V and J genes are TRBV2 and TRBJ2-3; TRBD2 agrees at 7 bases. The length of the CDR3 is 15 residues. Germline V CDR1 and CDR2: SNHLY, FYNNEI. V trimming: 4 bases; J trimming: 4 bases; junction bases outside the gene matches: 8. CDR3 in DNA: TGTGCCAGCAGTGGCCAGCGGGAAGGTCCAGATACGCAGTATTTT. It specifies CASSGQREGPDTQYF.

The sample holds many counts of this clonotype. The J gene is TRBJ2-1, the V gene TRBV20-1; 9 bases align to TRBD1. V was pared by 4 bases and J by 3 bases, with 4 bases of the junction left unmatched. The germline CDR1 and CDR2 sequences are DFQATT and SNEGSKA (reference sequence). This CDR3 contains 14 residues. CDR3 sequence reads: CSATWDRDYNEQFF. CDR3 DNA: TGCAGTGCTACCTGGGACAGGGACTACAATGAGCAGTTCTTC.

This clonotype was counted between two and nine times. CDR3 nucleotide sequence: TGCAGCGTAATAAGGGAAGGAGAGACCCAGTACTTC. This codes for CSVIREGETQYF. The chain is built from TRBV29-1 and TRBJ2-5; D is uncertain. The CDR3 extends over 12 amino acids. Germline CDR1 reads SQVTM; CDR2 reads ANQGSEA. Between the trimmed V and J ends, which lost 6 bases and 4 bases, there was a span of 12 bases.

This clonotype was seen repeatedly, ten times or more. The J gene is TRBJ2-1, the V gene TRBV24-1; D gene unclear. This CDR3 region has 13 residues. V was pared by 1 base and J by 8 bases, with 8 bases between. Per germline, CDR1 KGHDR and CDR2 SFDVKD. The CDR3 spells CATSDFGPDEQFF. DNA for the CDR3: TGTGCCACCAGTGATTTTGGGCCGGATGAGCAGTTCTTC.

This clonotype has a handful of counts. The chain uses TRBV5-5 and TRBJ2-7, with TRBD2 as a possible D gene (5 bases). There are 17 residues in the CDR3. V lost 6 bases and J lost 0, with 22 bases in between. Germline CDR1 and CDR2: SGHKS and YYEKEE (reference sequence). The CDR3 protein is CASTQQGGTASSYEQYV. CDR3 coding DNA: TGTGCCAGCACCCAACAAGGAGGAACGGCGAGCTCCTACGAGCAGTACGTC.

This clonotype was detected a few times. The gene calls are TRBV7-9 and TRBJ2-7; TRBD1 matches at 7 bases. There are 12 residues in the CDR3. The trim removed 2 bases at V and 6 bases at J, leaving 1 base unmatched. From germline, CDR1 is SEHNR and CDR2 FQNEAQ (reference sequence). The CDR3 loop reads CASSLSGGEQYF. The CDR3 nucleotides are TGTGCCAGCAGCTTATCAGGGGGCGAGCAGTACTTC.